This T cell receptor beta chain was sequenced for a study of vaccination and CD4 T cells after COVID-19. Study as a whole: The study drew post-COVID samples a median around 100 days after diagnosis (range 35 to 161).

Study-wide results and caveats: Looking at convalescent patients, 304 of their 307 vaccine-specific clones were spike mono-reactive. Convalescent patients' median share of reactive clones seen only post-vaccination was more than 65%.

TCRdb fed the PCR reads into MiXCR, producing one record per CDR3 protein. The sample consists of about 18,000 distinct CDR3 sequences, just over 60% of them appearing once. About this clonotype itself: Its antigen is unidentified.

The sequence came from a human donor who had recovered from COVID-19. This material consisted of CD4+ T cells from blood, taken after SARS-CoV-2 vaccination.

CDR3 loop: CASSLALAGGWTSYNEQFF. CDR3 DNA: TGTGCCAGCAGCTTAGCCCTAGCGGGAGGATGGACGTCCTACAATGAGCAGTTCTTC. V and J are TRBV7-2 and TRBJ2-1; TRBD2 agrees at 11 bases. The CDR3 is 19 amino acids. Germline CDR1 is SGHTA and CDR2 is FQGNSA. J lost 1 base, V lost 0 bases, and 8 bases had no gene match.